This T cell receptor (beta chain) was captured in a study of beta chain features in type 1 diabetes. The overall study: Healthy donors and patients showed comparable age, gender and cell yields. Findings and caveats of the study: Type 1 diabetes patients had moderately but significantly shorter TCRB CDR3s in all four CD4+ subsets. VDJ junctions in type 1 diabetes patients carried more deletions and fewer insertions.

One heparinised draw of blood, averaging about 116 mL, came from each donor. The isolated RNA, all of it, was reverse transcribed, so expressed TCRB transcripts were what got sequenced. Some clones are missing from TCRdb's copy, which holds only in-frame ones; the method was immunoSEQ multiplex PCR. The table includes approximately 730,000 clones, over 10% detected once. Germline lookup yields CDR1 KGHSH and CDR2 LQKENI. Trimming cost V 2 bases and J 10 bases, with 14 bases left between them. This CDR3 has 13 residues. A remark on this clone: The antigen is undetermined.

The sequence was collected from a man aged 18 to 29 with type 1 diabetes. This rearrangement joins TRBV18 to TRBJ1-1; D gene unclear. Sequencing was performed on naive CD4+ T cells from blood. The CDR3 reads CASSPSQDPRAFF. DNA for the CDR3: TGTGCCAGCTCACCAAGTCAGGACCCTAGAGCTTTCTTT. Full variable domain (outside the CDR3, taken from reference TRBV18 and TRBJ1-1): NAGVMQNPRHLVRRRGQEARLRCSPMKGHSHVYWYRQLPEEGLKFMVYLQKENIIDESGMPKERFSAEFPKEGPSILRIQQVVRGDSAAYFCASSPSQDPRAFFGQGTRLTVV.